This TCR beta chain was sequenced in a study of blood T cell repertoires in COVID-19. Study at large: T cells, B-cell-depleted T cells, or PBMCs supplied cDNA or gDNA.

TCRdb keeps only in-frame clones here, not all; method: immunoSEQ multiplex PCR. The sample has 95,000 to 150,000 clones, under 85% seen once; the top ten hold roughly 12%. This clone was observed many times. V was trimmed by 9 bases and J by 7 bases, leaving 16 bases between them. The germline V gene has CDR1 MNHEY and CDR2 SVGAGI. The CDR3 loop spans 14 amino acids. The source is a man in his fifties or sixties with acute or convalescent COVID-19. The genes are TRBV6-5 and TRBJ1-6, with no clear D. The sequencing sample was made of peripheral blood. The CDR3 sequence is CASFARNQNSPLHF. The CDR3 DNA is TGTGCCAGTTTTGCGCGGAATCAGAATTCACCCCTCCACTTT.